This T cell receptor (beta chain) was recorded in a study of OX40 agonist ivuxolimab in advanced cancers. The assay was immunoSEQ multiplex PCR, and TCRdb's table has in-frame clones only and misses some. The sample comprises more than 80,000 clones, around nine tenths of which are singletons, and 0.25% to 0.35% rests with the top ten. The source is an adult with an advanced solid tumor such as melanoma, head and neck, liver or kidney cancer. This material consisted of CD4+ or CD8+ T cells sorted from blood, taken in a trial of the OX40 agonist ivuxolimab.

CDR3 sequence: CASSIPRDSPYNEQFF. CDR3 in DNA: TGTGCCAGTTCAATCCCCCGGGACAGCCCCTACAATGAGCAGTTCTTC. This chain joins TRBV19 and TRBJ2-1; TRBD1 agrees at 7 bases. This CDR3 has 16 amino acids. After removal of 8 bases from V and 2 bases from J, the junction contained 12 bases not matched to a gene. Germline loops: CDR1 LNHDA, CDR2 SQIVND (reference sequence).